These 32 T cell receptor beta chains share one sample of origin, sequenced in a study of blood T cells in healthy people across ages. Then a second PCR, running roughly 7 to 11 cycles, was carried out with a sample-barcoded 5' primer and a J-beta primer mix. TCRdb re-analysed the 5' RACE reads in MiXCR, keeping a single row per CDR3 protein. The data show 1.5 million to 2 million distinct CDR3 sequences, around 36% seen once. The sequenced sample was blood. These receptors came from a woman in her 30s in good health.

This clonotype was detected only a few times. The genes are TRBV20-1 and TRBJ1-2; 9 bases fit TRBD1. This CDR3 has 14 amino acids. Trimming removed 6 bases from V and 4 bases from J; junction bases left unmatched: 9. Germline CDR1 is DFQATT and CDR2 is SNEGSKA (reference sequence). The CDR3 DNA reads TGCAGTGCAGGGTTCGGGACAGGGACCTATGGCTACACCTTC. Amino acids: CSAGFGTGTYGYTF.

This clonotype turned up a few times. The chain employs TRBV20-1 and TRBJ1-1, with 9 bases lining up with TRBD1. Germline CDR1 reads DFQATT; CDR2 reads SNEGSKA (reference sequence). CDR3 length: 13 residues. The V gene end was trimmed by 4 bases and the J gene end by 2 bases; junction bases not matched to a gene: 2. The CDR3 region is CSAKGQGNTEAFF. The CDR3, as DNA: TGCAGTGCTAAGGGACAGGGAAACACTGAAGCTTTCTTT.

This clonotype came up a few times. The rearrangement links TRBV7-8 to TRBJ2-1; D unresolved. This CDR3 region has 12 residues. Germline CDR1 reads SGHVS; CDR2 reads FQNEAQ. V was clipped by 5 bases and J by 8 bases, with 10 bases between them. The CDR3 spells CASSLTPHEQFF. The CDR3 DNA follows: TGTGCCAGCAGCCTAACTCCTCATGAGCAGTTCTTC.

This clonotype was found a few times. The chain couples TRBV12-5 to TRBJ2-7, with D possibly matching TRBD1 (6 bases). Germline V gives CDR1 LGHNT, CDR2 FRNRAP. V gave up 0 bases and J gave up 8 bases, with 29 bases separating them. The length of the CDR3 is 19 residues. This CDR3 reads CASGLVLQEDRPSRFKQYF. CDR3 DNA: TGTGCTAGTGGTTTGGTACTCCAAGAAGACAGGCCCTCTAGATTTAAGCAGTACTTC.

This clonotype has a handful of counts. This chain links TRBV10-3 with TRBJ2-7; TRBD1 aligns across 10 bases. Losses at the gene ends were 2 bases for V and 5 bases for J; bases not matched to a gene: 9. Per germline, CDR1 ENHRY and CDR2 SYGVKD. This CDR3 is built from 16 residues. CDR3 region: CAISEPRTGGGNEQYF. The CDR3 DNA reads TGTGCCATCAGTGAGCCTCGGACAGGGGGAGGTAACGAGCAGTACTTC.

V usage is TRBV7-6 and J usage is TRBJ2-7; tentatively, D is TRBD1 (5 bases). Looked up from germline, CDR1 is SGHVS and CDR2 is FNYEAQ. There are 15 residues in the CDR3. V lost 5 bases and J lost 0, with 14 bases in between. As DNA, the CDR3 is TGTGCCAGCAGCAAGGACACCTACTTCTCCTACGAGCAGTACTTC. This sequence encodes CASSKDTYFSYEQYF.

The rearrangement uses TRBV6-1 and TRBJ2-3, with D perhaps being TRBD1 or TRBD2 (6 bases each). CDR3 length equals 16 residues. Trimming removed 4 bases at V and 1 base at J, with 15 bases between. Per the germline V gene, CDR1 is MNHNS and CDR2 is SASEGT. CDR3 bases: TGTGCCAGCAGTGGACATTGGGGGGCCGGCACAGATACGCAGTATTTT. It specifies CASSGHWGAGTDTQYF.

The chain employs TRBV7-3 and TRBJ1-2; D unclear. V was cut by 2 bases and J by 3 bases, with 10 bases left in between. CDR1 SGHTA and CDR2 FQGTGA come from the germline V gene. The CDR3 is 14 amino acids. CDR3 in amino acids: CASSLGGSHYGYTF. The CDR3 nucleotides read TGTGCCAGCAGCTTAGGAGGCAGTCACTATGGCTACACCTTC.

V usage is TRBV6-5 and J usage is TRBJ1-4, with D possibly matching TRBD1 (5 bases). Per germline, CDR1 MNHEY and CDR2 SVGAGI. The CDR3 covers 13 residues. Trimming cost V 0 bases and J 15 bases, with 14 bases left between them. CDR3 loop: CASSYSRGTSVFF. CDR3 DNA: TGTGCCAGCAGTTACTCGCGGGGCACATCGGTGTTTTTT.

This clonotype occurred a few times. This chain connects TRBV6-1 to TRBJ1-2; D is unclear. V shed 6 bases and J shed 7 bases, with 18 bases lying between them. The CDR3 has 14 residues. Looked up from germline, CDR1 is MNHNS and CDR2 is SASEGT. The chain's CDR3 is CASRNPGQHSGYTF. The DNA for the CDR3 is TGTGCCAGCAGGAACCCCGGGCAGCATTCTGGCTACACCTTC.

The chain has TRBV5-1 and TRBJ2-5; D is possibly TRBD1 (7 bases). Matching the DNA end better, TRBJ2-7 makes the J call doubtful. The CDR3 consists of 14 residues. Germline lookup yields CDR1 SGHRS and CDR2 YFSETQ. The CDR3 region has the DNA TGCGCCAGCAGCCGGGGACAGCCGGGGGACGAGCAGTACTTC. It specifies CASSRGQPGDEQYF.

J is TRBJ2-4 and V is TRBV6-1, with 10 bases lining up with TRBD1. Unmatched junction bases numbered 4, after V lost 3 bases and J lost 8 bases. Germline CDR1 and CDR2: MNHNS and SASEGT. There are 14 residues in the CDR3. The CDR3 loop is CASSDMDRGDIQYF. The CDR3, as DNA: TGTGCCAGCAGTGATATGGACAGGGGGGACATTCAGTACTTC.

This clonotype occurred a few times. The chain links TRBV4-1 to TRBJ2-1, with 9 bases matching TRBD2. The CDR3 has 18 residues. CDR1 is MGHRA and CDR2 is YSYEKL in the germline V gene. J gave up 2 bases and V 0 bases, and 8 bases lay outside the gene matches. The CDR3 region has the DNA TGCGCCAGCAGCCAAGACGGGGGGCGCGGGAGGGCCTACAATGAGCAGTTCTTC. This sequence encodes CASSQDGGRGRAYNEQFF.

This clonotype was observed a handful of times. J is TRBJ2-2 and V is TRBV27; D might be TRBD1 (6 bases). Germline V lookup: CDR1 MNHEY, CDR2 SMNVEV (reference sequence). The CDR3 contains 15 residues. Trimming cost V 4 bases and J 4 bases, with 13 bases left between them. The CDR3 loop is CASSWTVGSTGELFF. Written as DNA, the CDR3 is TGTGCCAGCAGTTGGACAGTCGGATCCACCGGGGAGCTGTTTTTT.

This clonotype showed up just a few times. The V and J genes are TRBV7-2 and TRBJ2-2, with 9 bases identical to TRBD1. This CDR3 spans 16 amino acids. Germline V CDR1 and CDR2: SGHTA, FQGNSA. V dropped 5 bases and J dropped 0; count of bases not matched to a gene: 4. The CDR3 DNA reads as TGTGCCAGCAGCCCCAGACAGGGGGCGAACACCGGGGAGCTGTTTTTT. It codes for CASSPRQGANTGELFF. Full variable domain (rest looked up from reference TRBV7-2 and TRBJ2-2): GAGVSQSPSNKVTEKGKDVELRCDPISGHTALYWYRQSLGQGLEFLIYFQGNSAPDKSGLPSDRFSAERTGGSVSTLTIQRTQQEDSAVYLCASSPRQGANTGELFFGEGSRLTVL.

The CDR3 is CASSYTGASYNEQFF. The DNA of the CDR3 is TGTGCCAGCAGCTATACAGGGGCCTCCTACAATGAGCAGTTCTTC. The chain is built from TRBV7-9 and TRBJ2-1, with 7 bases aligning to TRBD1. Germline V gene data show CDR1 as SEHNR and CDR2 as FQNEAQ (reference sequence). V was pared by 4 bases and J by 0 bases, with 3 bases of the junction left unmatched. This CDR3 is 15 amino acids long.

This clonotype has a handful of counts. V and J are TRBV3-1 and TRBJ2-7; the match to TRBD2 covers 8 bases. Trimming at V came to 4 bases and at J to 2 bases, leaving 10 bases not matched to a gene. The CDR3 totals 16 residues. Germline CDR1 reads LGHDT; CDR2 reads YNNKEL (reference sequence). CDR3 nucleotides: TGTGCCAGCAGCCCCACCGGGACTAGGAAGACCTACGAGCAGTACTTC. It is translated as CASSPTGTRKTYEQYF.

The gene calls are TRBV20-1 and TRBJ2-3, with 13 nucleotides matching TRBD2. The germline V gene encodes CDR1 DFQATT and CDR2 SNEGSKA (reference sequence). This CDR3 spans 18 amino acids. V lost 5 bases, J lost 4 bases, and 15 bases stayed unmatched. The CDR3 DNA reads TGCAGTGCTGCCCCCCTACTAGCGGGAGGGACCTCAGCAGATACGCAGTATTTT. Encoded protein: CSAAPLLAGGTSADTQYF.

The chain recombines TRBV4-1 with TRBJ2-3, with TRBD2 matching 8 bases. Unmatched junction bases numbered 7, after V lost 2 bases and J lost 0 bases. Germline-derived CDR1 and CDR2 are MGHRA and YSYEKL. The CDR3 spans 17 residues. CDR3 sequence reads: CASSQSRSGGSTDTQYF. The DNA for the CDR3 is TGCGCCAGCAGCCAATCCCGAAGCGGGGGTAGCACAGATACGCAGTATTTT.

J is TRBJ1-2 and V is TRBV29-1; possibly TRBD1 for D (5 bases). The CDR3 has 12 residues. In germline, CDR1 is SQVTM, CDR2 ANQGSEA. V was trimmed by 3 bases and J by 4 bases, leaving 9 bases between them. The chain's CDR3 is CSVDQGSYGYTF. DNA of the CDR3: TGCAGCGTTGATCAGGGATCCTATGGCTACACCTTC.

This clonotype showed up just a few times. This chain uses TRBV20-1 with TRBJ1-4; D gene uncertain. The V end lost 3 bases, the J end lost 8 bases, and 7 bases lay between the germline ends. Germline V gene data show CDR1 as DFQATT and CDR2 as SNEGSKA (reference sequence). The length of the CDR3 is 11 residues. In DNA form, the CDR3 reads TGCAGTGCTAGTATACCCGAAAAACTGTTTTTT. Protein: CSASIPEKLFF.

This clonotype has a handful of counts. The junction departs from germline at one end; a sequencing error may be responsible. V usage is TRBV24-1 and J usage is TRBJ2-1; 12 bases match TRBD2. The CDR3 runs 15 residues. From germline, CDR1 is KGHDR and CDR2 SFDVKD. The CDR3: CVTSEGLAGYNEQFF. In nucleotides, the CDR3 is TGTGTCACCAGTGAGGGACTAGCGGGTTACAATGAGCAGTTCTTC.

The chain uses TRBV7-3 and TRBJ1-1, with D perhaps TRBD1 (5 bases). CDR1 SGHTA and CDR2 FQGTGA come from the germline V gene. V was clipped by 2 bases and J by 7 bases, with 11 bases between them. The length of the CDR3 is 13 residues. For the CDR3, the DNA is TGTGCCAGCAGCTTATCCCGGGGCGATGAAGCTTTCTTT. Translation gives CASSLSRGDEAFF.

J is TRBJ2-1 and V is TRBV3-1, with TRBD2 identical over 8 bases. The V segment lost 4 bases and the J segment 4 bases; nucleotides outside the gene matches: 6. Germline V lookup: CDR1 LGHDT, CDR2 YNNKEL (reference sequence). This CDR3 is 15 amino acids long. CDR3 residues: CASSRVPSGYNEQFF. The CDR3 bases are TGTGCCAGCAGCCGGGTCCCTAGCGGGTACAATGAGCAGTTCTTC.

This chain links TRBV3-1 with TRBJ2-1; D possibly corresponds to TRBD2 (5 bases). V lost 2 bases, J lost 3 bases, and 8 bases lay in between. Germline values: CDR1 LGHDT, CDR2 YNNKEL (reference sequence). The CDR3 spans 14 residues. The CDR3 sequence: CASSQRTVYNEQFF. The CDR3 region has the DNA TGTGCCAGCAGCCAAAGGACTGTCTACAATGAGCAGTTCTTC.

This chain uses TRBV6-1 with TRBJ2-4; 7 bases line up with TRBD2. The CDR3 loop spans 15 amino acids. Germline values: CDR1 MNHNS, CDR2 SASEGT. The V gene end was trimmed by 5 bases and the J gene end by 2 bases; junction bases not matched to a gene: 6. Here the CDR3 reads CASSSREGTKNIQYF. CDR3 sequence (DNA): TGTGCCAGCAGTAGCAGGGAGGGGACCAAAAACATTCAGTACTTC.

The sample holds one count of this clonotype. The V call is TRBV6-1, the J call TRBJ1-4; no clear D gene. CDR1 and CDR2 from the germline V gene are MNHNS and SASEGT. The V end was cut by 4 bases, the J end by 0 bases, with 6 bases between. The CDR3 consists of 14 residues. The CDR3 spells CASSATSTNEKLFF. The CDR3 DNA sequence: TGTGCCAGCAGTGCGACATCAACTAATGAAAAACTGTTTTTT.

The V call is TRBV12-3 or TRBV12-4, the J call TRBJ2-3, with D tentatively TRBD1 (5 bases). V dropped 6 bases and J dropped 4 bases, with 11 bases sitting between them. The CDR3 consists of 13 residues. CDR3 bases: TGTGCCAGCAGACCAGGGATAGCAGATACGCAGTATTTT. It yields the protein CASRPGIADTQYF.

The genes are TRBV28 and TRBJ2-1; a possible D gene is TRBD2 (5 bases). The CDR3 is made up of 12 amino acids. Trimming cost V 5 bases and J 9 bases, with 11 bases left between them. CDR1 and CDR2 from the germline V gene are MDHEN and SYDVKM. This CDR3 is CASSPRDPEQFF. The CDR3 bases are TGTGCCAGCAGTCCCCGGGATCCTGAGCAGTTCTTC.

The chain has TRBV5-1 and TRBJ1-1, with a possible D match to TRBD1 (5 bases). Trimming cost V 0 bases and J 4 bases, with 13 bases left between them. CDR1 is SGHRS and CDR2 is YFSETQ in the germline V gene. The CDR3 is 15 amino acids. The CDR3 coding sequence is TGCGCCAGCAGCTTGGGGGGGACGAGCAGCACTGAAGCTTTCTTT. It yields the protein CASSLGGTSSTEAFF.

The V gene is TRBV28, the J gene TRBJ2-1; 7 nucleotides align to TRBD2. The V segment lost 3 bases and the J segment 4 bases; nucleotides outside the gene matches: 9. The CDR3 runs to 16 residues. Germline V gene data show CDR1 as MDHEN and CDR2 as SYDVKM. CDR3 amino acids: CASSFSLLAVYNEQFF. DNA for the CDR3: TGTGCCAGCAGTTTCTCCCTCCTAGCGGTTTACAATGAGCAGTTCTTC.

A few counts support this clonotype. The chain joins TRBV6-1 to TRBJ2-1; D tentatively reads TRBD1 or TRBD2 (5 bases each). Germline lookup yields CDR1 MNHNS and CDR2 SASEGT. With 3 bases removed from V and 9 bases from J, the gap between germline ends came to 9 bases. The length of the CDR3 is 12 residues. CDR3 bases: TGTGCCAGCAGTGATCGAGGGGCTGAGCAGTTCTTC. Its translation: CASSDRGAEQFF.